Given below is one TCR beta chain in context. Antigen unknown. These data are taken from a study of T cell responses to AZD1222 COVID-19 vaccine. Overall study findings and caveats: Targeting of unmutated variant regions was reportedly seen in nearly half of spike-specific TCRs. Every sample of the repertoires postdated the peak T cell response. Most donors were white British, females outnumbered males, and clonal diversity was possibly underestimated. When two AZD1222 doses had been given, Spike-specific TCR breadth and depth rose.

TCRdb's table, derived via immunoSEQ multiplex PCR, lists solely in-frame clones and lacks some. The table lists over 110,000 clones, 90% to 95% of them singletons. The ends were cut back, 2 bases at V and 1 base at J, with 8 bases in the middle. Germline loops: CDR1 MNHNS, CDR2 SASEGT. The CDR3 totals 14 residues. This material consisted of peripheral blood, taken on day 0 of AZD1222 vaccination. The chain carries TRBV6-1 and TRBJ1-1; possibly TRBD1 for D (5 bases). This clonotype was obtained from an adult in good health. CDR3 bases: TGTGCCAGCAGTGAAACAGGACGGAACACTGAAGCTTTCTTT. It encodes CASSETGRNTEAFF.